This T cell receptor beta chain was captured by sequencing in a study of T cell changes during pregnancy in multiple sclerosis. The data were produced by immunoSEQ multiplex PCR, yet TCRdb's version contains in-frame clones alone and is incomplete. The sample lists roughly 40,000 clones, 85% to 95% occurring once. CDR1 is MNHNS, CDR2 SASEGT, per germline. The CDR3 consists of 14 residues. The V end lost 8 bases, the J end lost 6 bases, and 14 bases lay between the germline ends. The chain is built from TRBV6-1 and TRBJ1-6, with D possibly being TRBD1 (6 bases). The sequencing used CD4+ T cells from peripheral blood mononuclear cells, collected before pregnancy. The sequence came from a female donor with multiple sclerosis, enrolled in a pregnancy study. The DNA of the CDR3 is TGTGCCAGCGCCTGGGGACAAACTAATTCACCCCTCCACTTT. Its protein is CASAWGQTNSPLHF.